Presented here are 15 T cell receptor beta chains from one specimen sequenced in a study of early T cells in non-severe SARS-CoV-2 infection. TCRdb itself ran the 5' RACE reads through MiXCR, one entry per CDR3 protein. The table has some 100,000 distinct CDR3 sequences, 14% to 15% seen once; the top ten hold less than 0.6%. Sample: whole blood. The source of these receptors is an adult who was a healthcare worker with PCR-confirmed SARS-CoV-2 infection or an uninfected control (not recorded which).

This clonotype occurred many times. The chain employs TRBV6-1 and TRBJ1-1; D not certain. CDR3 length equals 16 residues. Trimming stripped 4 bases from V and 2 bases from J, with 17 bases between. Germline CDR1 and CDR2: MNHNS and SASEGT. The CDR3 protein is CASSVPRSRDNTEAFF. The CDR3 DNA is TGTGCCAGCAGTGTTCCCCGGTCGAGGGATAACACTGAAGCTTTCTTT.

This clonotype was recorded at least ten times. J is TRBJ2-4 and V is TRBV5-5; 7 nucleotides align to TRBD2. This CDR3 has 16 amino acids. Germline loops: CDR1 SGHKS, CDR2 YYEKEE (reference sequence). The V segment lost 1 base and the J segment 3 bases; nucleotides outside the gene matches: 7. CDR3 amino acids: CASSLFGREGKNIQYF. In DNA, the CDR3 is TGTGCCAGCAGCTTGTTTGGCAGGGAGGGCAAAAACATTCAGTACTTC.

This rearrangement joins TRBV10-2 to TRBJ1-1; no clear D. The germline V and J ends were trimmed by 5 bases and 4 bases, with 11 bases remaining between them. CDR3 length: 13 amino acids. The germline V gene has CDR1 WSHSY and CDR2 SAAADI. This chain's CDR3 is CASSRREGTEAFF. CDR3 nucleotide sequence: TGCGCCAGCAGTCGGCGGGAAGGCACTGAAGCTTTCTTT.

The CDR3 loop reads CASSVVGGETQYF. DNA for the CDR3: TGTGCCAGCAGCGTAGTGGGGGGGGAGACCCAGTACTTC. V is TRBV9 and J is TRBJ2-5; TRBD2 matches 7 bases. V trimming: 0 bases; J trimming: 5 bases; junction bases outside the gene matches: 1. Germline CDR1 SGDLS, CDR2 YYNGEE. The CDR3 is made up of 13 amino acids. Combining the CDR3 with reference TRBV9 and TRBJ2-5 gives the whole variable domain DSGVTQTPKHLITATGQRVTLRCSPRSGDLSVYWYQQSLDQGLQFLIQYYNGEERAKGNILERFSAQQFPDLHSELNLSSLELGDSALYFCASSVVGGETQYFGPGTRLLVL.

This clonotype was seen a few times. The chain links TRBV5-1 to TRBJ1-1, with D possibly matching TRBD1 (5 bases). In germline, CDR1 is SGHRS, CDR2 YFSETQ. The CDR3 runs 14 residues. Trimming took 4 bases from V and 1 from J, leaving 11 bases between them. The CDR3 region has the DNA TGCGCCAGCAGCAGAAGCGGGGCGAACACTGAAGCTTTCTTT. It codes for CASSRSGANTEAFF.

This clonotype was seen a few times. The chain combines TRBV27 with TRBJ2-7; TRBD1 matches at 8 bases. With 5 bases clipped from V and 3 bases from J, the junction kept 3 bases outside the gene matches. The CDR3 spans 13 residues. Germline CDR1 is MNHEY and CDR2 is SMNVEV (reference sequence). CDR3 sequence reads: CASSRQGSYEQYV. The CDR3 nucleotides are TGTGCCAGCAGTAGACAGGGGAGCTACGAGCAGTACGTC.

In its sample, this clonotype was seen a few times. The V gene is TRBV5-1, the J gene TRBJ2-1, with TRBD2 matching over 12 bases. This CDR3 has 17 amino acids. Germline assignment: CDR1 SGHRS and CDR2 YFSETQ. V shed 0 bases, J shed 5 bases, and the junction held 6 bases outside the gene matches. CDR3 nucleotide sequence: TGCGCCAGCAGCTTGGGAGCTAGCGGGGGGGCGCACAATGAGCAGTTCTTC. Protein product: CASSLGASGGAHNEQFF.

The table lists this clonotype with a few counts. The CDR3 reads CASSLLVPGRTRQETQYF. The DNA for the CDR3 is TGTGCCAGCAGCTTATTAGTTCCGGGGAGGACCCGACAAGAGACCCAGTACTTC. The chain has TRBV7-2 and TRBJ2-5; D is perhaps TRBD2 (6 bases). The ends were cut back, 2 bases at V and 2 bases at J, with 21 bases in the middle. The CDR3 is 18 amino acids. Germline V gives CDR1 SGHTA, CDR2 FQGNSA.

This clonotype was picked up many times. The chain joins TRBV18 to TRBJ1-1, with TRBD1 as a possible D gene (6 bases). Per the germline V gene, CDR1 is KGHSH and CDR2 is LQKENI. The CDR3 spans 15 residues. V was trimmed by 2 bases and J by 1 base, leaving 11 bases between them. DNA of the CDR3: TGTGCCAGCTCACCAAGGAAGGGGGAGAACACTGAAGCTTTCTTT. Translation gives CASSPRKGENTEAFF.

This clonotype has just a few counts. The chain is built from TRBV11-2 and TRBJ1-3; possibly TRBD1 for D (6 bases). This CDR3 has 14 residues. V was trimmed by 4 bases and J by 1 base, leaving 8 bases between them. Germline CDR1 reads SGHAT; CDR2 reads FQNNGV. The CDR3 protein is CASSSTGSGNTIYF. CDR3 DNA: TGTGCCAGCAGCTCCACAGGGTCTGGAAACACCATATATTTT.

In this sample, this clonotype turned up many times. V and J are TRBV7-3 and TRBJ1-1; weak D call: TRBD1 (5 bases). V gave up 5 bases and J gave up 6 bases, with 13 bases separating them. The germline V gene encodes CDR1 SGHTA and CDR2 FQGTGA. This CDR3 spans 13 amino acids. This CDR3 is CASSPGPASEAFF. The CDR3, as DNA: TGTGCCAGCAGCCCGGGGCCGGCCTCTGAAGCTTTCTTT.

In this sample, this clonotype turned up a few times. CDR3 DNA: TGTGCCAGCAGCTTATCGGGGATCGAGGAAAAACTGTTTTTT. It translates to CASSLSGIEEKLFF. J is TRBJ1-4 and V is TRBV7-9; D gene unclear. Trimming shortened V by 2 bases and J by 8 bases, and 12 bases separated the two germline ends. The germline CDR1 and CDR2 sequences are SEHNR and FQNEAQ (reference sequence). This CDR3 has 14 amino acids.

This clonotype turned up a few times. The chain couples TRBV5-1 to TRBJ2-2; D might be TRBD2 (5 bases). The CDR3 has 15 residues. V was cut by 4 bases and J by 6 bases, with 16 bases left in between. The germline V gene has CDR1 SGHRS and CDR2 YFSETQ. The CDR3 here is CASSPQLGRAGELFF. For the CDR3, the DNA is TGCGCCAGCAGCCCCCAACTAGGACGGGCCGGGGAGCTGTTTTTT.

This clonotype was seen only a few times. The chain is built from TRBV29-1 and TRBJ2-3; 8 nucleotides agree with TRBD1. The CDR3 spans 14 residues. The germline V gene has CDR1 SQVTM and CDR2 ANQGSEA. Unmatched junction bases numbered 5, after V lost 6 bases and J lost 0 bases. CDR3 coding DNA: TGCAGCGTCGCAGGGGGCAGAAGCACAGATACGCAGTATTTT. It encodes CSVAGGRSTDTQYF.

This clonotype was detected a few times. The rearrangement uses TRBV4-1 and TRBJ2-7, with D perhaps TRBD2 (6 bases). Germline-derived CDR1 and CDR2 are MGHRA and YSYEKL. V gave up 4 bases and J gave up 3 bases, with 16 bases separating them. This CDR3 is built from 15 residues. CDR3 DNA sequence: TGCGCCAGCAGCCCGGGACTCTCTAAGGTCTACGAGCAGTACGTC. As protein: CASSPGLSKVYEQYV.